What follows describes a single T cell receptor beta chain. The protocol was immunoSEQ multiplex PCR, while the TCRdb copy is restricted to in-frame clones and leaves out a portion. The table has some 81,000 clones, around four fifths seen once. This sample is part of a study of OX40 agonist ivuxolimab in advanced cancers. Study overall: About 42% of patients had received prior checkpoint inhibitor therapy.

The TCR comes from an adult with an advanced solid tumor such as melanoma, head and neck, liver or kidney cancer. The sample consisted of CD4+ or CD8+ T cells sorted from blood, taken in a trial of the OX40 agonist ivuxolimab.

CDR3 sequence: CASSLVSPNEQFF. In DNA, the CDR3 is TGCGCCAGCAGCTTGGTCTCCCCCAATGAGCAGTTCTTC. The J gene is TRBJ2-1, the V gene TRBV5-1, with D unresolved. The germline V gene encodes CDR1 SGHRS and CDR2 YFSETQ. V dropped 0 bases and J dropped 6 bases, with 7 bases sitting between them. CDR3 size: 13 residues.